This TCR beta chain originates from a study of control samples from healthy donors and cancer patients. Germline-derived CDR1 and CDR2 are MNHEY and SVGAGI. The V gene lost 2 bases and the J gene lost 9 bases, with 16 bases spanning the gap. CDR3 length equals 14 residues. Here immunoSEQ multiplex PCR was the method, and the copy in TCRdb shows in-frame clones only, minus some. The sample yields over 85,000 clones, approximately 88% seen once. The chain uses TRBV6-5 and TRBJ1-2; unclear D gene. The sequencing input was PBMCs. The receptor was derived from an older woman with lung cancer. Written as DNA, the CDR3 is TGTGCCAGCAGTTACCGGGGTCGCCTTGGCAGCTACACCTTC. This sequence encodes CASSYRGRLGSYTF.